Listed below are T cell receptor beta chains from one sample, sequenced in a study of blood T cell repertoires in COVID-19. Profiling relied on immunoSEQ multiplex PCR, and the TCRdb table lists in-frame clones only, not all of them. The data hold about 270,000 clones, with under 90% observed a single time. The specimen was peripheral blood. These receptors all come from an older woman with active or convalescent COVID-19. Each CDR3 is given with its conserved first and last residue. A D gene is named only where the DNA matches it firmly. Rows may omit the clone size; those that give it use once, few, many or a size class.

j_gene,d_gene,v_gene,abundance,CDR3nt,CDR3aa
TRBJ1-1,.,TRBV5-5,.,TGTGCCAGCAGCTTGGAGAGGGGAGGAACTGAAGCTTTCTTT,CASSLERGGTEAFF
TRBJ2-7,.,TRBV29-1,few,TGCAGCGTTGAGGTTTCGCGGGGGCCACCCTACGAGCAGTACTTC,CSVEVSRGPPYEQYF
TRBJ1-4,.,TRBV4-3,.,TGCGCCAGCAGCCAAGACGCCTGGGGCGGGAGTAATGAAAAACTGTTTTTT,CASSQDAWGGSNEKLFF
TRBJ1-2,.,TRBV10-3,.,TGTGCCATCAGTGAGTCGCGGGGAAACTATGGCTACACCTTC,CAISESRGNYGYTF
TRBJ1-6,.,TRBV2,.,TGTGCCAGCAAGGAGAGGAATTCACCCCTCCACTTT,CASKERNSPLHF
TRBJ1-1,TRBD1,TRBV28,few,TGTGCCAGCAGTTTACCGGGACAGAGTAACACTGAAGCTTTCTTT,CASSLPGQSNTEAFF
TRBJ1-2,.,TRBV9,.,TGTGCCAGCAGCGTAGCTGGTGTCAGGGGACACTGGGGCGGCTACACCTTC,CASSVAGVRGHWGGYTF
TRBJ1-6,.,TRBV19,.,TGTGCCAGTAACCTCCGCGAAAATTCACCCCTCCACTTT,CASNLRENSPLHF
TRBJ2-7,.,TRBV5-1,few,TGCGCCAGCAGCTTGCTTGGAGGGACCTACGAGCAGTACTTC,CASSLLGGTYEQYF
TRBJ1-3,.,TRBV4-1,.,TGCGCCAGCAGCCAAGACAGAACCCGGGACACCATATATTTT,CASSQDRTRDTIYF
TRBJ2-7,TRBD1,TRBV19,.,TGTGCCAGTAGTCCTCGGACAGGGTTTTTTGACGAGCAGTACTTC,CASSPRTGFFDEQYF
TRBJ1-1,TRBD1,TRBV10-2,.,TGCGCCAGCAAAGACAGGGGGCTACTCATGAACACTGAAGCTTTCTTT,CASKDRGLLMNTEAFF
TRBJ2-1,TRBD2,TRBV7-3,.,TGTGCCAGCAGCTTGAGCGGGGGGGCACCCAATGAGCAGTTCTTC,CASSLSGGAPNEQFF
TRBJ2-1,TRBD2,TRBV7-3,.,TGTGCCAGCAGCTACCGGGGGGAAAAGCAGTTCTTC,CASSYRGEKQFF
TRBJ2-7,TRBD2,TRBV11-3,.,TGTGCCAGCAGCTTAGGCGGGGGGACGACCTACGAGCAGTACTTC,CASSLGGGTTYEQYF
TRBJ1-1,.,TRBV19,.,TGTGCCAGTAGGTTCCCAGAGGGCTTGAACACTGAAGCTTTCTTT,CASRFPEGLNTEAFF
TRBJ2-7,TRBD2,TRBV11-1,few,TGTGCCAGCAGCTCCCCCCCAGCTAGCGGGGAGTACTTC,CASSSPPASGEYF
TRBJ2-5,TRBD1,TRBV5-4,once,TGTGCCAGCAGCTCCAGGACAGGGGTCCAAGAGACCCAGTACTTC,CASSSRTGVQETQYF
TRBJ1-4,.,TRBV29-1,.,TGCAGCGTTATGCTAATGGGAGTAACTAATGAAAAACTGTTTTTT,CSVMLMGVTNEKLFF
TRBJ2-1,.,TRBV6-2/TRBV6-3,.,TGTGCCAGCAGTTATAACAGTTACAATGAGCAGTTCTTC,CASSYNSYNEQFF
TRBJ2-7,TRBD2,TRBV3-1/TRBV3-2,few,TGTGCCAGCAGCCCGGAGGGGACTAGCGGAGCCTACGAGCAGTACTTC,CASSPEGTSGAYEQYF
TRBJ2-3,TRBD1,TRBV3-1/TRBV3-2,.,TGTGCCAGCAGCCCCGTAACCGGACAGGGGGTAGATACGCAGTATTTT,CASSPVTGQGVDTQYF
TRBJ2-7,.,TRBV7-9,.,TGTGCCAGCTCTCCCAGGGGGGTGGGATCCAACGAGCAGTACTTC,CASSPRGVGSNEQYF
TRBJ1-1,.,TRBV30,.,TGTGCCTGGAGTGGAGTGAACACTGAAGCTTTCTTT,CAWSGVNTEAFF
TRBJ1-1,.,TRBV11-2,.,TGTGCCAGCAGCTCAGGGGCTGTTGTCTCCGAAGCTTTCTTT,CASSSGAVVSEAFF
TRBJ1-5,TRBD1,TRBV19,.,TGTGCCAGTAGTATTGCATGGGACAGGGGGCTTCAGCCCCAGCATTTT,CASSIAWDRGLQPQHF
TRBJ2-7,TRBD2,TRBV2,many,TGTGCCAGCAGCGGGGGGGCGGGAGAGCAGTACTTC,CASSGGAGEQYF
TRBJ2-3,.,TRBV5-5,.,TGTGCCAGCAGCTTGGGGCCGCCAGATACGCAGTATTTT,CASSLGPPDTQYF
TRBJ1-2,TRBD1,TRBV7-9,.,TGTGCCAGCAGCTTAGGGGGACAGGGGGTGAGTGGCTACACCTTC,CASSLGGQGVSGYTF
TRBJ2-3,.,TRBV9,.,TGTGCCAGCAGCTACCGGACTAGCACAGATACGCAGTATTTT,CASSYRTSTDTQYF
TRBJ1-1,.,TRBV6-5,.,TGTGCCAGCAAGGTGACCGACAGGTTGAACACTGAAGCTTTCTTT,CASKVTDRLNTEAFF
TRBJ1-5,.,TRBV7-3,.,TGTGCCAGCAGCCAGGACATACCCAATCAGCCCCAGCATTTT,CASSQDIPNQPQHF
TRBJ2-3,TRBD2,TRBV7-2,.,TGTGCCAGCAGCAGAGACCTCAGCGGGGGTACAGATACGCAGTATTTT,CASSRDLSGGTDTQYF
TRBJ2-1,TRBD1,TRBV5-4,.,TGTGCCAGCAGCCAAATTCAGGGACAGGGTGAAAATGAGCAGTTCTTC,CASSQIQGQGENEQFF
TRBJ1-2,TRBD1,TRBV2,.,TGTGCCAGCAGCAAAAGACAGGGTAACTATGGCTACACCTTC,CASSKRQGNYGYTF
TRBJ1-5,.,TRBV18,.,TGTGCCAGCCGGTCGGGGGGCTGGAGCAATCAGCCCCAGCATTTT,CASRSGGWSNQPQHF
TRBJ1-2,TRBD1,TRBV9,few,TGTGCCAGCAGCGGCGGGACAGGGTCTGGCTACACCTTC,CASSGGTGSGYTF
TRBJ2-7,.,TRBV6-2/TRBV6-3,.,TGTGCCAGCAGTTATCCAGACGAGCAGTACTTC,CASSYPDEQYF
TRBJ1-3,TRBD1,TRBV10-3,.,TGTGCCATCAGTGATGGGACAGGTGGTGGAAACACCATATATTTT,CAISDGTGGGNTIYF
TRBJ1-1,.,TRBV12-3/TRBV12-4,.,TGTGCCAGCACTCCCCAGCGGGGTTCTGAAGCTTTCTTT,CASTPQRGSEAFF
TRBJ2-5,TRBD2,TRBV5-6,.,TGTGCCAGCAGCTGGCTGGCGGGGGGGCCGGAGACCCAGTACTTC,CASSWLAGGPETQYF
TRBJ2-1,TRBD1,TRBV5-4,once,TGTGCCAGCAGCGGACAGGGAGGCACCTACAATGAGCAGTTCTTC,CASSGQGGTYNEQFF
TRBJ2-7,.,TRBV7-2,.,TGTGCCAGCAGCTTACACGGGGGGCCCTACGAGCAGTACTTC,CASSLHGGPYEQYF
TRBJ1-5,.,TRBV2,.,TGTGCCAGCAGGGGCGGGGGCAATCAGCCCCAGCATTTT,CASRGGGNQPQHF
TRBJ2-2,.,TRBV29-1,.,TGCAGCGTTCGGTCCGGGGAGCTGTTTTTT,CSVRSGELFF
TRBJ1-3,TRBD1,TRBV9,.,TGTGCCAGCAGCCCCAGGGGGGCTGGAAACACCATATATTTT,CASSPRGAGNTIYF
TRBJ2-5,.,TRBV20-1,.,TGCAGTGCTAGTCTGGTATCCGGAGAGACCCAGTACTTC,CSASLVSGETQYF
TRBJ2-1,TRBD1,TRBV11-3,.,TGTGCCAGCAGCCTCGGACAGGCCGGGGATGAGCAGTTCTTC,CASSLGQAGDEQFF
TRBJ2-7,.,TRBV7-6,.,TGTGCCAGCAGCTTATGGGCTAACGAGCAGTACTTC,CASSLWANEQYF